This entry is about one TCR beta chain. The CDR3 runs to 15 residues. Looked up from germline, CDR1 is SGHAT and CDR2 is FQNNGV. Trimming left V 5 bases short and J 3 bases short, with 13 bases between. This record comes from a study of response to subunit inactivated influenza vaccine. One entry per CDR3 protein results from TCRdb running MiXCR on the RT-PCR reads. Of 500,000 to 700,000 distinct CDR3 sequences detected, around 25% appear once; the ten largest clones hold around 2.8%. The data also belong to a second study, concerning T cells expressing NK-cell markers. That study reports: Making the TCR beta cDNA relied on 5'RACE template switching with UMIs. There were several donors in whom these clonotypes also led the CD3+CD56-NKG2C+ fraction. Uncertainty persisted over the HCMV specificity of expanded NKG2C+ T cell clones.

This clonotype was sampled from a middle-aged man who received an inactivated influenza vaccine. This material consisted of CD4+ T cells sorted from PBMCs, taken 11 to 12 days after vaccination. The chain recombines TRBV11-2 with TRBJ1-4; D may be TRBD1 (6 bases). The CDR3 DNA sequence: TGTGCCAGCAGCCAAATGCAGGGGTCTAATGAAAAACTGTTTTTT. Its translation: CASSQMQGSNEKLFF. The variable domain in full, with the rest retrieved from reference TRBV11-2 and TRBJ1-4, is EAGVAQSPRYKIIEKRQSVAFWCNPISGHATLYWYQQILGQGPKLLIQFQNNGVVDDSQLPKDRFSAERLKGVDSTLKIQPAKLEDSAVYLCASSQMQGSNEKLFFGSGTQLSVL.